Shown below are 10 T cell receptor beta chains from a single sample sequenced in a study of cytotoxic CD8 clonotypes in ibrutinib-treated CLL. Clones were sequenced by immunoSEQ multiplex PCR, and TCRdb holds only the in-frame ones, with some missing. Of 150,000 to 200,000 clones listed, about 80% are singletons. Here the sequenced sample was PBMCs, taken after 12 months of ibrutinib treatment. The receptors shown here come from a human donor with chronic lymphocytic leukemia.

V is TRBV7-8 and J is TRBJ2-5, with TRBD1 matching 7 bases. The CDR3 has 16 amino acids. CDR1 is SGHVS, CDR2 FQNEAQ, per germline. The J segment lost 2 bases and the V segment lost 0 bases, leaving 6 bases of the junction unmatched. This CDR3 is CASSLAGTVRQETQYF. In nucleotides, the CDR3 is TGTGCCAGCAGCTTAGCTGGGACAGTTAGGCAAGAGACCCAGTACTTC. Filled out from reference TRBV7-8 and TRBJ2-5, the complete variable domain reads GAGVSQSPRYKVAKRGQDVALRCDPISGHVSLFWYQQALGQGPEFLTYFQNEAQLDKSGLPSDRFFAERPEGSVSTLKIQRTQQEDSAVYLCASSLAGTVRQETQYFGPGTRLLVL.

A single count supports this clone. For the CDR3, the DNA is TGTGCCAGCAGTTCCGGGTGGACAGATACGCAGTATTTT. Its translation: CASSSGWTDTQYF. The V gene is TRBV7-9, the J gene TRBJ2-3; D not certain. CDR3 length: 13 residues. Germline V lookup: CDR1 SEHNR, CDR2 FQNEAQ (reference sequence). V was pared by 6 bases and J by 3 bases, with 10 bases between.

V gene TRBV7-2 combines with J gene TRBJ1-5, with D possibly being TRBD1 (6 bases). Germline V CDR1 and CDR2: SGHTA, FQGNSA. V shed 1 base and J shed 5 bases, with 12 bases lying between them. This CDR3 is built from 15 residues. CDR3 bases: TGTGCCAGCAGCTTAGTAGGAGGGGGTGATCAGCCCCAGCATTTT. Translating it yields CASSLVGGGDQPQHF.

The rearrangement joins TRBV9 to TRBJ2-3; D may correspond to TRBD1 or TRBD2 (5 bases each). CDR1 SGDLS and CDR2 YYNGEE come from the germline V gene. This CDR3 region has 12 residues. Trimming shortened V by 5 bases and J by 4 bases, and 8 bases separated the two germline ends. The CDR3 sequence: CASSQGADTQYF. CDR3 DNA sequence: TGTGCCAGCAGTCAGGGAGCAGATACGCAGTATTTT. Full variable domain (outside the CDR3, taken from reference TRBV9 and TRBJ2-3): DSGVTQTPKHLITATGQRVTLRCSPRSGDLSVYWYQQSLDQGLQFLIQYYNGEERAKGNILERFSAQQFPDLHSELNLSSLELGDSALYFCASSQGADTQYFGPGTRLTVL.

The V gene is TRBV20-1, the J gene TRBJ1-1; D unclear. Germline V gives CDR1 DFQATT, CDR2 SNEGSKA (reference sequence). Trimming left V 3 bases short and J 7 bases short, with 9 bases between. CDR3 length: 11 amino acids. In DNA, the CDR3 is TGCAGTGCTAGCTTCAGGAGTGAAGCTTTCTTT. Its translation is CSASFRSEAFF.

This clone was counted a single time. This chain connects TRBV7-2 to TRBJ1-6; D is perhaps TRBD1 (6 bases). The CDR3 contains 13 residues. Trimming left V 4 bases short and J 10 bases short, with 11 bases between. The germline V gene encodes CDR1 SGHTA and CDR2 FQGNSA. The CDR3 is CASSSGVGSPLHF. The CDR3 DNA sequence: TGTGCCAGCAGCTCAGGGGTGGGCTCACCCCTCCACTTT.

The genes are TRBV28 and TRBJ2-7; TRBD1 matches at 11 bases. This CDR3 comprises 16 residues. The germline CDR1 and CDR2 sequences are MDHEN and SYDVKM. Germline trimming cut 4 bases from V and 5 bases from J; bases unmatched to any gene: 10. CDR3 protein: CASSSPGTGGGHEQYF. In nucleotides, the CDR3 is TGTGCCAGCAGTTCCCCCGGGACAGGGGGAGGGCACGAGCAGTACTTC.

The V and J genes are TRBV28 and TRBJ1-5; 12 bases are a match to TRBD1. Per the germline V gene, CDR1 is MDHEN and CDR2 is SYDVKM. CDR3 length: 19 residues. The junction had 13 bases not matched to a gene; V was cut back by 7 bases and J by 0 bases. The CDR3 DNA reads as TGTGCCAGCAAGAGTACCGGGACAGGGGGCTCACATAGCAATCAGCCCCAGCATTTT. Translating gives CASKSTGTGGSHSNQPQHF.

This clone appeared a single time. The chain has TRBV20-1 and TRBJ2-4; D ambiguous. V lost 2 bases and J 5 bases, leaving 4 bases between the germline ends. Looked up from germline, CDR1 is DFQATT and CDR2 is SNEGSKA (reference sequence). The CDR3 length is 11 residues. The CDR3 nucleotides are TGCAGTGCTAGACAGGAAAACATTCAGTACTTC. Its translation: CSARQENIQYF.

This chain links TRBV29-1 with TRBJ2-3; 10 bases are shared with TRBD2. The CDR3 is 15 amino acids. Germline values: CDR1 SQVTM, CDR2 ANQGSEA. The V and J ends lost 6 bases and 3 bases, in that order; junction bases with no gene match: 9. CDR3 in amino acids: CSVRGAGGPTDTQYF. The CDR3 nucleotides read TGCAGCGTGCGGGGAGCGGGAGGGCCGACAGATACGCAGTATTTT.